Below, one T cell receptor beta chain is given with its context. The data derive from a study of T cell changes during pregnancy in multiple sclerosis. Here immunoSEQ multiplex PCR was the method, and the copy in TCRdb shows in-frame clones only, minus some. The repertoire holds 73,000 or so clones, with roughly nine tenths as singletons. Germline V gives CDR1 SGHDN, CDR2 FVKESK. The CDR3 runs 14 residues. The ends were cut back, 1 base at V and 10 bases at J, with 11 bases in the middle. J is TRBJ1-6 and V is TRBV14; no reliable D call. This TCR derives from a female donor with multiple sclerosis, enrolled in a pregnancy study. The source was peripheral blood, collected in the second trimester of pregnancy. CDR3 bases: TGTGCCAGCAGCCAAGTCACTTGGCGGTCACCCCTCCACTTT. Amino acids: CASSQVTWRSPLHF.